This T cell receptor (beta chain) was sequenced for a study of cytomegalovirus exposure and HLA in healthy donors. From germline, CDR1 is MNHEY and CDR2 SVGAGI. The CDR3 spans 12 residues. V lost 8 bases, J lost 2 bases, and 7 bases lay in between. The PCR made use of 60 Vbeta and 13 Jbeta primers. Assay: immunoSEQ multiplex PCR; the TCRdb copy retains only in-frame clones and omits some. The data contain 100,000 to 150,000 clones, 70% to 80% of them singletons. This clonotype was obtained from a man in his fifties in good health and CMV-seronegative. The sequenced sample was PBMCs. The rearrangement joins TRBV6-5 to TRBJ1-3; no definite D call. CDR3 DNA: TGTGCCAGCGGCAATCCTGGAAACACCATATATTTT. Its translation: CASGNPGNTIYF.